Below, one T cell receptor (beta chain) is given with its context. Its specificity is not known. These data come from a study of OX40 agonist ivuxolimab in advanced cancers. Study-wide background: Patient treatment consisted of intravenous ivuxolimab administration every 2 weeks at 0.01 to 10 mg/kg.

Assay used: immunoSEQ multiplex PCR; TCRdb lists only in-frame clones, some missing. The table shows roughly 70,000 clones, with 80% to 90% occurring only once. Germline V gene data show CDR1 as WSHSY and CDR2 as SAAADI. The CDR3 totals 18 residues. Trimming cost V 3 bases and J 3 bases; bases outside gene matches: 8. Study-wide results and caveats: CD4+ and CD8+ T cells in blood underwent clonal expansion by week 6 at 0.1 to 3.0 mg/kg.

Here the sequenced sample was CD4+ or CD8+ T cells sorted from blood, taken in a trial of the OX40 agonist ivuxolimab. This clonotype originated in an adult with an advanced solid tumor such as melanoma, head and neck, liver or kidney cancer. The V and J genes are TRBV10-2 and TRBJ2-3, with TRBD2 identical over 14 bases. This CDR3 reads CASSDLGLAGDETDTQYF. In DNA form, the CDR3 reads TGCGCCAGCAGTGACTTGGGACTAGCGGGAGATGAGACAGATACGCAGTATTTT.